This T cell receptor beta chain was sequenced for a study of CD8+ T cells in alopecia areata. Regarding the study as a whole: Tofacitinib delivered significant drops in scalp clonality and in expanded CD8+ clones among the top 100.

This CDR3 is built from 19 residues. With V trimmed by 0 bases and J by 2 bases, 15 bases remained unmatched. The sample's treatment: oral pan-JAK inhibitor, 5-10 mg twice daily. As to this clone: The antigen remains undetermined.

Reverse transcribed after extraction, RNA yielded cDNA as the sequencing template. The repertoire was sequenced with immunoSEQ multiplex PCR; TCRdb's copy has only in-frame clones and lacks some. The table records 200,000 to 250,000 clones, more than 45% of them present only once. This receptor was obtained from a human donor with alopecia areata. The sequences come from CD4+ T cells sorted from blood, collected at week 4, from a patient treated with tofacitinib. The V call is TRBV5-7, the J call TRBJ2-3, with TRBD2 matching over 7 bases. TRBV5-7 has ORF status, its function being uncertain. The CDR3 loop is CASSLAVSGDYTYTDTQYF. CDR3 bases: TGTGCCAGCAGCTTGGCCGTATCTGGGGACTATACTTACACAGATACGCAGTATTTT.